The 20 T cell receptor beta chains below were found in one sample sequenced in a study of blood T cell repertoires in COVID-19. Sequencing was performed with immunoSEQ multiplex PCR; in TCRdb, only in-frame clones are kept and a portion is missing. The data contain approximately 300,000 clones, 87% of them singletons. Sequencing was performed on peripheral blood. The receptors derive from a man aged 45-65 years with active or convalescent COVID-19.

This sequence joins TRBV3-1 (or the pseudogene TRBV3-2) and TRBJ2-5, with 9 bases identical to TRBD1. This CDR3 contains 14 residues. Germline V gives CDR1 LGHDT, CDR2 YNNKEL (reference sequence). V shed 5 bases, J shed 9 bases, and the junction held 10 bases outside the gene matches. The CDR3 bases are TGTGCCAGCAGCACCCGGACAGGGGCCCAGGCCCAGTACTTC. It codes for CASSTRTGAQAQYF.

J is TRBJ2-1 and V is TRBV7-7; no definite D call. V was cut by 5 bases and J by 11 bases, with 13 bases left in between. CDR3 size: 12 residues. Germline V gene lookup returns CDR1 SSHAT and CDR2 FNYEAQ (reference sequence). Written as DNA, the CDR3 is TGTGCCAGCAGCCCGGGTACGGCAAAGCAGTTCTTC. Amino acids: CASSPGTAKQFF.

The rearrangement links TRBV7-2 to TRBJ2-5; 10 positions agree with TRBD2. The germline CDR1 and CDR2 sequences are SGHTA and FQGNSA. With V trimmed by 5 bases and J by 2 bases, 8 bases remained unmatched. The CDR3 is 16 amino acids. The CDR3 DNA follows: TGTGCCAGCAGCCCTAAGCGGGGGGGCCCTCAAGAGACCCAGTACTTC. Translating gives CASSPKRGGPQETQYF. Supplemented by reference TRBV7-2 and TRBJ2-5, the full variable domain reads GAGVSQSPSNKVTEKGKDVELRCDPISGHTALYWYRQSLGQGLEFLIYFQGNSAPDKSGLPSDRFSAERTGGSVSTLTIQRTQQEDSAVYLCASSPKRGGPQETQYFGPGTRLLVL.

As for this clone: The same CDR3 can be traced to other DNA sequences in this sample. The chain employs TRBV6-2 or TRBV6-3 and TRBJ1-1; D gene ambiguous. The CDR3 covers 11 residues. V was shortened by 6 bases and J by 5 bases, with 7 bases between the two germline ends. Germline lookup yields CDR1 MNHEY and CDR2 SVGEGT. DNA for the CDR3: TGTGCCAGCAGCCACGGGACTGAAGCTTTCTTT. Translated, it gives CASSHGTEAFF.

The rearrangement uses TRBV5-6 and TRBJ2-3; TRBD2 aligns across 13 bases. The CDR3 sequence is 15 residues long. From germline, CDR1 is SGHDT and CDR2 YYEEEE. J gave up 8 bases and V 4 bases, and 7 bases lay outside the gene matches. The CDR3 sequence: CASSGGLAGISTQYF. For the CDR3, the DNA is TGTGCCAGCAGCGGGGGACTAGCGGGAATTTCTACGCAGTATTTT. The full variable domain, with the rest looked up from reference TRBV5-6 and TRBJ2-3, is DAGVTQSPTHLIKTRGQQVTLRCSPKSGHDTVSWYQQALGQGPQFIFQYYEEEERQRGNFPDRFSGHQFPNYSSELNVNALLLGDSALYLCASSGGLAGISTQYFGPGTRLTVL.

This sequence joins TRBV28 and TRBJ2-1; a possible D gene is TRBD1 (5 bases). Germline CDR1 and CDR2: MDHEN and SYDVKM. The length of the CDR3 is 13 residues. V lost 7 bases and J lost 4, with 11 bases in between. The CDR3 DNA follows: TGTGCCAGCACCACGACAGAATACAATGAGCAGTTCTTC. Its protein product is CASTTTEYNEQFF.

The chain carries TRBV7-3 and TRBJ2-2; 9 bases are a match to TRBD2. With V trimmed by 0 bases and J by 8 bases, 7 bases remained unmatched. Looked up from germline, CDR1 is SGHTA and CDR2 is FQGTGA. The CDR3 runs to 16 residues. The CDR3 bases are TGTGCCAGCAGCTTAACGAGGCTAGCGGGGTCGGGGGAGCTGTTTTTT. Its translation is CASSLTRLAGSGELFF.

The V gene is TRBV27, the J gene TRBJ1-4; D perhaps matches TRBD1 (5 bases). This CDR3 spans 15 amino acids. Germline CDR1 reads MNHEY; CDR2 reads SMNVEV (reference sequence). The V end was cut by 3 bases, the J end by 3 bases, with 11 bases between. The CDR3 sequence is CASSFGGSANEKLFF. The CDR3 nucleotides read TGTGCCAGCAGTTTCGGGGGGTCGGCTAATGAAAAACTGTTTTTT.

The CDR3 DNA reads TGTGCCTGGAGACGGGGGAATCAGCCCCAGCATTTT. Its protein is CAWRRGNQPQHF. The rearrangement joins TRBV30 to TRBJ1-5, with a tentative D call TRBD1 (5 bases). The CDR3 sequence is 12 residues long. The germline CDR1 and CDR2 sequences are GTSNPN and SVGIG (reference sequence). Trimming removed 3 bases at V and 4 bases at J, with 7 bases between.

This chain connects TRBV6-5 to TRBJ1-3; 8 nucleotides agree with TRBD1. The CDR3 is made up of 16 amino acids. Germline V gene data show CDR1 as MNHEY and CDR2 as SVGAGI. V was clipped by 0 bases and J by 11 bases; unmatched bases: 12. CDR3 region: CASSYSGTGSHTAIYF. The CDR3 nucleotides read TGTGCCAGCAGTTACTCGGGGACAGGATCGCACACGGCCATATATTTT.

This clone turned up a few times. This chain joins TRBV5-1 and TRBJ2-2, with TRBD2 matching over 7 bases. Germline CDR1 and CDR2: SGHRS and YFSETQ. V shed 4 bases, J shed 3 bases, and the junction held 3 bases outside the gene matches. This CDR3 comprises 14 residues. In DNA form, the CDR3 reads TGCGCCAGCAGCCGGGGGGAGGACACCGGGGAGCTGTTTTTT. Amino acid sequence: CASSRGEDTGELFF.

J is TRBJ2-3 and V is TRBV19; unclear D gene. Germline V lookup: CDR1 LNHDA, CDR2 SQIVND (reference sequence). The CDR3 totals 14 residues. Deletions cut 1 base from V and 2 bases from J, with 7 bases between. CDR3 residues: CASSIGLHTDTQYF. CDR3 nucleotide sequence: TGTGCCAGTAGTATAGGACTCCACACAGATACGCAGTATTTT.

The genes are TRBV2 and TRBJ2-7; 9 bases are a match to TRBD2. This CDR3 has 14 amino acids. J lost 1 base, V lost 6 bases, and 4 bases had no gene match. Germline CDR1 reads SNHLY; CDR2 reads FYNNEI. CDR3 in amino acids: CASRAAGGSYEQYF. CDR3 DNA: TGTGCCAGCAGGGCAGCGGGAGGATCCTACGAGCAGTACTTC.

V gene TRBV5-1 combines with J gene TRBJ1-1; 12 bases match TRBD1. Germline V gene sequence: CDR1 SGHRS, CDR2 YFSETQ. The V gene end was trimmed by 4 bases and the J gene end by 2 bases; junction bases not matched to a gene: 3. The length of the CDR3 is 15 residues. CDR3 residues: CASSPGTGGNTEAFF. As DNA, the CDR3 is TGCGCCAGCAGCCCAGGGACAGGGGGCAACACTGAAGCTTTCTTT.

CDR3: CASRDTGAHGYTF. The CDR3 DNA follows: TGTGCCAGCAGGGACACAGGGGCTCATGGCTACACCTTC. This chain connects TRBV28 to TRBJ1-2; 7 bases match TRBD1. Germline CDR1 is MDHEN and CDR2 is SYDVKM. Germline trimming cut 6 bases from V and 6 bases from J; bases unmatched to any gene: 7. The CDR3 sequence is 13 residues long.

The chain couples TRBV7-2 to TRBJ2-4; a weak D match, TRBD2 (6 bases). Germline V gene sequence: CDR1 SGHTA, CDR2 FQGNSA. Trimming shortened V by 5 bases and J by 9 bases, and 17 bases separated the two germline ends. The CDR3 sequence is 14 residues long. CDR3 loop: CASSLTRGGGIQYF. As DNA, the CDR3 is TGTGCCAGCAGCCTAACAAGGGGAGGCGGCATTCAGTACTTC.

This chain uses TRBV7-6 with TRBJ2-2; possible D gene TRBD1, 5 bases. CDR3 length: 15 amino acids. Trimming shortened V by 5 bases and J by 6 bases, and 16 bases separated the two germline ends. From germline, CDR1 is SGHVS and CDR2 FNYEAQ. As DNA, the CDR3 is TGTGCCAGCAGCCGTTCCGCAGGGTCAGCCGGGGAGCTGTTTTTT. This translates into CASSRSAGSAGELFF. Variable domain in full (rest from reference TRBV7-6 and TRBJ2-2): GAGVSQSPRYKVTKRGQDVALRCDPISGHVSLYWYRQALGQGPEFLTYFNYEAQQDKSGLPNDRFSAERPEGSISTLTIQRTEQRDSAMYRCASSRSAGSAGELFFGEGSRLTVL.

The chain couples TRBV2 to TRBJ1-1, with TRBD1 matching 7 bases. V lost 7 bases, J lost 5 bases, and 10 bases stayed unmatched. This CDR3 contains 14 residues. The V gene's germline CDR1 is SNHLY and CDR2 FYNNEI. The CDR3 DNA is TGTGCCAGCACCCCCCCAGGGGGTAATACTGAAGCTTTCTTT. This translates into CASTPPGGNTEAFF.

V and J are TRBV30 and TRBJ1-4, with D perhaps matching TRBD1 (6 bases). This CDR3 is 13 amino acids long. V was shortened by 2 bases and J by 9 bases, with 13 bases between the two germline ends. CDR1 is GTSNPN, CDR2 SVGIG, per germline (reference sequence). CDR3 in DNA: TGTGCCTGGAGTACTGTCGGGGGGCAAAAACTGTTTTTT. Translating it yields CAWSTVGGQKLFF.

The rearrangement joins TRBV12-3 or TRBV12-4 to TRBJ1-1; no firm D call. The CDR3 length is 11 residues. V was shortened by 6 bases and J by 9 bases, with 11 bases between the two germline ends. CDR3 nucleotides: TGTGCCAGCAGCTCGGGGAGTAAAGCTTTCTTT. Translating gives CASSSGSKAFF.